This passage covers 14 T cell receptor beta chains from one sample sequenced in a study of blood T cell repertoires in COVID-19. The repertoire was sequenced with immunoSEQ multiplex PCR; TCRdb's copy has only in-frame clones and lacks some. This sample has 200,000 to 250,000 clones, with about 91% found just once. The sequencing input was peripheral blood. These receptors all stem from a man between 18 and 35 years old with active or convalescent COVID-19.

The chain carries TRBV29-1 and TRBJ2-7; a possible D gene is TRBD1 (6 bases). Germline CDR1 reads SQVTM; CDR2 reads ANQGSEA. The CDR3 has 13 residues. V was trimmed by 2 bases and J by 2 bases, leaving 10 bases between them. The CDR3: CSVESGATYEQYF. Written as DNA, the CDR3 is TGCAGCGTTGAATCAGGGGCGACCTACGAGCAGTACTTC.

V gene TRBV27 combines with J gene TRBJ2-1; 7 bases map to TRBD2. V lost 2 bases, J lost 7 bases, and 8 bases stayed unmatched. Germline V gene sequence: CDR1 MNHEY, CDR2 SMNVEV (reference sequence). The CDR3 length is 15 residues. In DNA form, the CDR3 reads TGTGCCAGCAGTTTACTCGCGGGAGTCAGTAATGAGCAGTTCTTC. As protein: CASSLLAGVSNEQFF.

This clone was counted only a few times. This chain links TRBV27 with TRBJ1-1; D uncertain. The CDR3 runs to 11 residues. The V end was cut by 7 bases, the J end by 3 bases, with 6 bases between. Germline values: CDR1 MNHEY, CDR2 SMNVEV (reference sequence). The DNA of the CDR3 is TGTGCCAGCAAGGCGGACACTGAAGCTTTCTTT. It translates to CASKADTEAFF.

CDR3 sequence: CASSEGRGTGGNHEQYF. The CDR3 DNA reads as TGTGCCAGCAGTGAAGGTCGGGGGACAGGGGGAAATCACGAGCAGTACTTC. The chain couples TRBV2 to TRBJ2-7, with 11 bases lining up with TRBD1. The CDR3 length is 17 residues. Germline V lookup: CDR1 SNHLY, CDR2 FYNNEI. V shed 1 base, J shed 5 bases, and the junction held 10 bases outside the gene matches.

The rearrangement uses TRBV4-2 and TRBJ2-3, with TRBD2 matching 7 bases. This CDR3 spans 16 amino acids. The V segment lost 0 bases and the J segment 0 bases; nucleotides outside the gene matches: 3. Per germline, CDR1 LGHNA and CDR2 YNFKEQ. The CDR3 DNA sequence: TGTGCCAGCAGCCAAGATACGGGGGGTAGCACAGATACGCAGTATTTT. Its translation: CASSQDTGGSTDTQYF.

This clone was counted between two and nine times. This chain joins TRBV9 and TRBJ1-5; D might be TRBD1 (6 bases). The V end lost 0 bases, the J end lost 5 bases, and 12 bases lay between the germline ends. The length of the CDR3 is 15 residues. Germline V gives CDR1 SGDLS, CDR2 YYNGEE. The CDR3 DNA reads TGTGCCAGCAGCGTAGGGCAGGGGCCGGATCAGCCCCAGCATTTT. As protein: CASSVGQGPDQPQHF.

V gene TRBV19 combines with J gene TRBJ1-1; D unresolved. Germline values: CDR1 LNHDA, CDR2 SQIVND (reference sequence). This CDR3 is built from 13 residues. Trimming removed 3 bases from V and 4 bases from J, with 9 bases in between. In DNA form, the CDR3 reads TGTGCCAGTAGTATCGGTGGGAGCACTGAAGCTTTCTTT. This sequence encodes CASSIGGSTEAFF.

The gene calls are TRBV3-1 (or the pseudogene TRBV3-2) and TRBJ1-3, with D unclear. With 1 base removed from V and 0 bases from J, the gap between germline ends came to 13 bases. There are 17 residues in the CDR3. Germline CDR1 is LGHDT and CDR2 is YNNKEL (reference sequence). CDR3 in amino acids: CASSQASGGSSGNTIYF. In DNA, the CDR3 is TGTGCCAGCAGCCAAGCGAGCGGAGGCAGCTCTGGAAACACCATATATTTT.

CDR3 sequence (DNA): TGTGCCGCCTACGGACAGTTCTATGGCTACACCTTC. The encoded protein is CAAYGQFYGYTF. The chain employs TRBV15 and TRBJ1-2, with TRBD1 as a possible D gene (6 bases). Trimming removed 11 bases from V and 4 bases from J, with 14 bases in between. Germline loops: CDR1 LNHNV, CDR2 YYDKDF (reference sequence). The CDR3 is made up of 12 amino acids.

The genes are TRBV5-6 and TRBJ1-5; TRBD1 matches 9 bases. There are 15 residues in the CDR3. The germline V gene encodes CDR1 SGHDT and CDR2 YYEEEE. Losses at the gene ends were 2 bases for V and 6 bases for J; bases not matched to a gene: 6. CDR3 region: CASSFTGTGSQPQHF. The DNA for the CDR3 is TGTGCCAGCAGCTTCACCGGGACAGGGTCTCAGCCCCAGCATTTT.

This chain joins TRBV5-4 and TRBJ2-2; 9 positions agree with TRBD2. Losses at the gene ends were 4 bases for V and 6 bases for J; bases not matched to a gene: 10. This CDR3 has 16 residues. Germline values: CDR1 SGHNT, CDR2 YYREEE (reference sequence). CDR3 DNA sequence: TGTGCCAGCAGCCAACCGGGACTAGCAGAGGCCGGGGAGCTGTTTTTT. This codes for CASSQPGLAEAGELFF.

The J gene is TRBJ2-2, the V gene TRBV6-6, with 10 bases that match TRBD2. This CDR3 spans 15 amino acids. V shed 7 bases and J 4 bases; nucleotides not matched to a gene: 6. Germline V gene lookup returns CDR1 MNHNY and CDR2 SVGAGI (reference sequence). The CDR3 nucleotides are TGTGCCAGCACCATAGAGCGGGAGGGCACCGGGGAGCTGTTTTTT. Protein: CASTIEREGTGELFF.

The rearrangement uses TRBV5-1 and TRBJ1-1, with D perhaps matching TRBD1 (5 bases). V lost 4 bases and J 0 bases, leaving 13 bases between the germline ends. This CDR3 spans 15 amino acids. Germline V lookup: CDR1 SGHRS, CDR2 YFSETQ. CDR3 loop: CASSGLTAVNTEAFF. The CDR3 DNA sequence: TGCGCCAGCAGCGGGCTGACAGCTGTGAACACTGAAGCTTTCTTT.

This clone was observed a few times. The chain joins TRBV7-2 to TRBJ1-1, with D perhaps matching TRBD1 (5 bases). CDR1 and CDR2 (germline): SGHTA, FQGNSA. The CDR3 consists of 16 residues. V lost 3 bases to trimming and J lost 1 base, with 15 bases between them. The DNA for the CDR3 is TGTGCCAGCAGCTTTGGGGCGCGACAGAGGAACACTGAAGCTTTCTTT. It yields the protein CASSFGARQRNTEAFF.